The TCR beta chain under discussion was sequenced for a study of immune heterogeneity within non-small cell lung tumors. Comments on this clonotype: Its specificity is not known.

The CDR3 extends over 14 amino acids. The V gene lost 3 bases and the J gene lost 2 bases, with 8 bases spanning the gap. Multiplex PCR with 32 V and 13 J primers amplified TCR beta CDR3. TCRdb fed the multiplex PCR reads into MiXCR, producing one record per CDR3 protein. The data hold some 1,900 distinct CDR3 sequences, with around 45% observed a single time. Study-wide results and limits: A moderate but significant correlation was found, linking local T-cell clonality with local tumor mutational burden (R roughly 0.34). Within a patient, dominant CDR3 beta clonotypes were shared across sites, though different locations had unique frequent clones. High-frequency T-cell receptor beta clonotypes differed largely between individual patients.

The template consisted of bulk tumor genomic DNA, with 600 ng used per sample. Surgery yielded several widely spaced biopsies per primary tumor. Each patient presented with untreated, newly diagnosed non-small cell lung cancer and received curative surgery. A total of fewer than 18 patients with newly diagnosed non-small cell lung cancer, all of whom were undergoing surgery with curative intent, made up the donors. The sequenced material came from lung tumor tissue. This TCR came from a man between 65 and 85 years old with non-small cell lung cancer. The chain recombines TRBV12-3 or TRBV12-4 with TRBJ1-5, with no clear D. The CDR3 here is CASSFRNGNQPQHF. As DNA, the CDR3 is TGTGCCAGCAGTTTCCGGAACGGCAATCAGCCCCAGCATTTT.